This TCR beta chain was documented in a study of cytomegalovirus exposure and HLA in healthy donors. Study information: The roughly 110 validation repertoires were reported in a later analysis to have been generated on the same platform as the roughly 630 first-cohort repertoires. Study outcomes and limitations: Researchers counted roughly 150 TCR beta chains as cytomegalovirus-associated. Subsequent analysis found a tendency for first-cohort TCR clusters to co-occur within the 120 validation repertoires.

Turning to this clone: No antigen is known for it. Other DNA sequences of this sample code for an identical CDR3.

The assay was immunoSEQ multiplex PCR, and TCRdb's table has in-frame clones only and misses some. The data hold over 250,000 clones, with roughly 87% observed a single time. Donors were drawn from the approximately 120-subject validation cohort, separate from the roughly 700-subject first cohort. This CDR3 is built from 11 residues. Germline assignment: CDR1 GTSNPN and CDR2 SVGIG (reference sequence). Trimming removed 2 bases from V and 4 bases from J, with 5 bases in between. Sequences were obtained from PBMCs. The TCR was taken from a woman aged 25-40 years in good health and CMV-seropositive. The V gene is TRBV30, the J gene TRBJ1-1, with D tentatively TRBD1 (5 bases). CDR3 nucleotide sequence: TGTGCCTGGAGTAGGGGCACTGAAGCTTTCTTT. It encodes CAWSRGTEAFF.